The clone carrying this TCR beta chain has just one count. Its antigen is undetermined. The data are from a study of Ad26.COV2.S vaccination and SARS-CoV-2 variants. Study-wide points: Post-vaccination spike-specific CD8+ and CD4+ T cell responses reportedly had substantial breadth. Analyses that measured TCR breadth and depth may have underestimated total T cell responses.

This table comes from immunoSEQ multiplex PCR, and its TCRdb copy is limited to in-frame clones, with some not included. The data show about 390,000 clones, with about nine tenths seen just once and 3.5% held by the top ten. Regarding treatment: around 19 received Ad26.COV2.S at low or high dose, single or two shots; about 5 received placebo; per-sample allocation not given. The samples date from day 63 after the first vaccine or placebo injection. The sample in question was peripheral blood, obtained in a trial of Ad26.COV2.S vaccine versus placebo. The sequence was obtained from a person aged 18-65 years who received the Ad26.COV2.S COVID-19 vaccine or a placebo.

CDR3 protein: CASRLNGGNIQYF. CDR3 coding DNA: TGTGCCAGCAGACTAAATGGAGGAAACATTCAGTACTTC. The rearrangement uses TRBV7-2 and TRBJ2-4; D is perhaps TRBD2 (5 bases). Germline V gene lookup returns CDR1 SGHTA and CDR2 FQGNSA. Trimming removed 6 bases at V and 6 bases at J, with 12 bases between. The CDR3 sequence is 13 residues long.